These T cell receptor beta chains were read from a single sample in a study of blood T cell repertoires in COVID-19. Sequenced by immunoSEQ multiplex PCR; TCRdb stores in-frame clones only, minus some. Of some 62,000 clones detected, over 65% appear once; the ten largest clones hold 14%. Sequenced sample: peripheral blood. The receptors originated from a man in his 60s with COVID-19, enrolled during active disease. The CDR3 runs from the conserved cysteine through the conserved F or W.

V: TRBV2
CDR3: CASRFPGGRQTQYF

V: TRBV9
CDR3: CASSVGVEATDTQYF

V: TRBV7-3
CDR3: CASSLSGSRETQYF

V: TRBV5-1
CDR3: CASSNREGRLEQYF

V: TRBV18
CDR3: CASSPALQGRQNTEAFF

V: TRBV7-9
CDR3: CASSQDRYGYTF

V: TRBV28
CDR3: CASSPTDRRISSYEQYF

V: TRBV30
CDR3: CAWSVASTDTQYF

V: TRBV5-5
CDR3: CASSLRTGGGETQYF

V: TRBV6-5
CDR3: CASRPPGWDTIYF

V: TRBV19
CDR3: CASSELVDGELFF

V: TRBV29-1
CDR3: CSVVRGLPYNEQFF

V: TRBV2
CDR3: CASIRGSQETQYF

V: TRBV7-9
CDR3: CASSPGGLENGYTF

V: TRBV11-2
CDR3: CASSFRLAGRSDTQYF

V: TRBV4-1
CDR3: CASSQGGLARMGEQYF

V: TRBV7-9
CDR3: CASSTRTGFETQYF

V: TRBV5-1
CDR3: CASSLAGQGPNQPQHF

V: TRBV24-1
CDR3: CATSDVLAEQFF

V: TRBV3-1/TRBV3-2
CDR3: CASSQGPGLAGTYEQYF

V: TRBV12-2
CDR3: CASLIKGSGGNEQFF

V: TRBV5-4
CDR3: CASSLGLAGAAYNEQFF

V: TRBV29-1
CDR3: CSVRIQGADTQYF

V: TRBV29-1
CDR3: CSAGGGYEQYF

V: TRBV7-2
CDR3: CASSSTSTSYNEQFF

V: TRBV12-5
CDR3: CASGLRTGPGDGNTIYF

V: TRBV24-1
CDR3: CATSDPGQNNEQFF

V: TRBV30
CDR3: CAWSMLAATETQYF

V: TRBV6-1
CDR3: CASSEAGRGDSIDEQFF

V: TRBV6-5
CDR3: CASRRQGKKYF

V: TRBV9
CDR3: CASSALVADTQYF

V: TRBV21-1
CDR3: CASSIELAGVYNEQFF

V: TRBV12-3/TRBV12-4
CDR3: CASSLGRISPLHF

V: TRBV7-9
CDR3: CASSPGLGYETQYF

V: TRBV11-2
CDR3: CASSKDRVDYNSPLHF

V: TRBV11-2
CDR3: CASSSSDRNQPQHF

V: TRBV27
CDR3: CASSPPGQRTDTQYF

V: TRBV18
CDR3: CASSSYVGDRGLTNSPLHF

V: TRBV28
CDR3: CASSLSFPVDEQFF

V: TRBV4-1
CDR3: CASSQDSYSTDTQYF

V: TRBV18
CDR3: CASSPGSGGQETQYF

V: TRBV6-2/TRBV6-3
CDR3: CASSYRANYGYTF

V: TRBV7-3
CDR3: CASSLTGSIGDEQYF

V: TRBV4-1
CDR3: CASSQDRARETQYF

V: TRBV5-1
CDR3: CASSFQSKTGTMNTEAFF

V: TRBV30
CDR3: CAWSPTATDTQYF

V: TRBV5-6
CDR3: CASSFLGPSYEQYF

V: TRBV2
CDR3: CASKGILGDEQYF

V: TRBV24-1
CDR3: CITGDVASTDTQYF

V: TRBV5-1
CDR3: CASSSTGGADTQYF

V: TRBV5-6
CDR3: CASSLTSGTRISYEQYF